This TCR beta chain was identified during a study of blood T cells in healthy people across ages. This clonotype was counted only a few times. Its target is unknown. Study-wide results and limits: Diversity estimates drawn from one million T cells were deemed underestimates. Unknown donor CMV status possibly confounded expanded clonotype changes.

Then a second PCR, running roughly 7 to 11 cycles, was carried out with a sample-barcoded 5' primer and a J-beta primer mix. MiXCR was run by TCRdb on the 5' RACE reads, yielding one entry per CDR3 protein. Of roughly 700,000 distinct CDR3 sequences in the sample, 32% were seen once. The study recruited healthy Caucasian donors from Russia who were aged about 6 to 95. Sequencing was done on a sample of blood. This receptor was obtained from an elderly woman in good health.

The CDR3 nucleotides are TGTGCCAGCTCACCACCGGGCAGGGGAACCGACTACGAGCAGTACTTC. It codes for CASSPPGRGTDYEQYF. The chain recombines TRBV18 with TRBJ2-7, with D perhaps matching TRBD1 (6 bases). Trimming cost V 0 bases and J 3 bases, with 15 bases left between them. Germline assignment: CDR1 KGHSH and CDR2 LQKENI. CDR3 length: 16 amino acids. Full variable domain (missing parts from reference TRBV18 and TRBJ2-7): NAGVMQNPRHLVRRRGQEARLRCSPMKGHSHVYWYRQLPEEGLKFMVYLQKENIIDESGMPKERFSAEFPKEGPSILRIQQVVRGDSAAYFCASSPPGRGTDYEQYFGPGTRLTVT.